This T cell receptor (beta chain) was identified in a study of cytomegalovirus exposure and HLA in healthy donors. Study-level information: Around 180 million T cells yielded approximately 100 million unique TCR beta sequences, as an earlier analysis found.

The PCR was carried out with 60 Vbeta primers and 13 Jbeta primers. Assay used: immunoSEQ multiplex PCR; TCRdb lists only in-frame clones, some missing. The sample lists roughly 300,000 clones, roughly 88% occurring once. A word on this clone: The target antigen is unknown.

Findings and caveats of the study: According to a later analysis, most TCR beta chains associated with CMV appeared HLA-restricted. Across donors, presence/absence analyses took sequencing depth to be roughly uniform. Reports indicated that the classifier achieved high specificity and sensitivity in diagnosing cytomegalovirus status.

This TCR was sampled from a man aged 40-50 years in good health and CMV-seropositive. The specimen sequenced was PBMCs.

CDR3 amino acids: CASKEAGVEQYF. CDR3 nucleotides: TGTGCCAGCAAAGAAGCGGGAGTCGAGCAGTACTTC. The V and J genes are TRBV21-1 and TRBJ2-7; the DNA was not compared with TRBD2, the D call given in the table. TRBV21-1 is a pseudogene. CDR3 length equals 12 residues.